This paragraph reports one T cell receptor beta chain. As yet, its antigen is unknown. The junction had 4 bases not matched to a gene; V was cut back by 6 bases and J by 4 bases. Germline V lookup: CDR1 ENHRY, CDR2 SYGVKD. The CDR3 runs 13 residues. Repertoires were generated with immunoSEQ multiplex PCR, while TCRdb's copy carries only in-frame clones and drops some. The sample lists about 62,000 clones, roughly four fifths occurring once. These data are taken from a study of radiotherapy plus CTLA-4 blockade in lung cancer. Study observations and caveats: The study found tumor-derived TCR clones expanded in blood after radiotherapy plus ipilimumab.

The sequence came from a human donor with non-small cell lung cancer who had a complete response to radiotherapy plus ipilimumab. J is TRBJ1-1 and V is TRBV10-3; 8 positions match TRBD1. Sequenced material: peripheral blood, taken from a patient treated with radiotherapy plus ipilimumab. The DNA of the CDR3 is TGTGCCATCAGGGACAGGGACGGCACTGAAGCTTTCTTT. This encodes CAIRDRDGTEAFF.